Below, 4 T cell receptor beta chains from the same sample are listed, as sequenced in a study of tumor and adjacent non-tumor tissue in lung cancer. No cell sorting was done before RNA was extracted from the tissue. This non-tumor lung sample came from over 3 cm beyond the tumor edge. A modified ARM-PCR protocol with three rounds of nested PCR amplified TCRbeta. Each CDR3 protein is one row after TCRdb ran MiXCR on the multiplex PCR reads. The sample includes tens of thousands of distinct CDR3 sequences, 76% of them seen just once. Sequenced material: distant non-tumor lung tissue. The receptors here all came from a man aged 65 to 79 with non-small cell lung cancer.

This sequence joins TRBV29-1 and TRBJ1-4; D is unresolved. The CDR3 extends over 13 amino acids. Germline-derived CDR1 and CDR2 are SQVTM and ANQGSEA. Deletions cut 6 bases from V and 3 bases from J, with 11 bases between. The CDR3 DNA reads TGCAGCGTGGTGACACGATCTAATGAAAAACTGTTTTTT. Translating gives CSVVTRSNEKLFF. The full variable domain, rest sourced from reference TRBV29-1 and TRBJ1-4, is SAVISQKPSRDICQRGTSLTIQCQVDSQVTMMFWYRQQPGQSLTLIATANQGSEATYESGFVIDKFPISRPNLTFSTLTVSNMSPEDSSIYLCSVVTRSNEKLFFGSGTQLSVL.

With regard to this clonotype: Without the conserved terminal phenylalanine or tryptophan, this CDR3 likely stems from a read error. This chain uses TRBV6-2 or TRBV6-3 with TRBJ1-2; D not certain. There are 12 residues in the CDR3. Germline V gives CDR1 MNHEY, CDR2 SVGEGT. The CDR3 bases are TGTACCAGCACCATCGATTGGGGTGACTACACCTTA. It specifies CTSTIDWGDYTL.

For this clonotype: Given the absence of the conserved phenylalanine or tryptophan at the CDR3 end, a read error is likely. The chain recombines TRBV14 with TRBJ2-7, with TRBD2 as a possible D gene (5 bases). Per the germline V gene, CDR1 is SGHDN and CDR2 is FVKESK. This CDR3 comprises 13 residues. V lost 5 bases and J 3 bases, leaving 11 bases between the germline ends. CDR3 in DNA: TGTGCCAGCAGCTACTCCACTAGCTACGAGCAGTACATC. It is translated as CASSYSTSYEQYI.

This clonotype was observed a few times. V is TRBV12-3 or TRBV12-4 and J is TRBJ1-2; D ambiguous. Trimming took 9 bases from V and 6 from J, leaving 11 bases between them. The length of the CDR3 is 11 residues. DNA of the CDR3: TGTGCCAGAACCCCTGGAGATGGCTACACCTTC. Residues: CARTPGDGYTF.